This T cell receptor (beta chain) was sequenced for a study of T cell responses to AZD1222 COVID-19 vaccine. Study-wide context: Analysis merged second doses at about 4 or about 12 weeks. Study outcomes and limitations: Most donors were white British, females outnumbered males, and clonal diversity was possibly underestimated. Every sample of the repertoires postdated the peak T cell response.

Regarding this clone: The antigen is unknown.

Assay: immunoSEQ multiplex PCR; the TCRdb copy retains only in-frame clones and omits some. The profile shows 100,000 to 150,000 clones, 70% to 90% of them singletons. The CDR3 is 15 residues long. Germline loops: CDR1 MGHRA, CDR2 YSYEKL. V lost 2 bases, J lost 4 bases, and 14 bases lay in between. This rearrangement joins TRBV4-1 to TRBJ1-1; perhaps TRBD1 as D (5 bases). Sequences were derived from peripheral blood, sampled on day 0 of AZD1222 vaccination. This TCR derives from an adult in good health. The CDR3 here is CASSQIGTHPTEAFF. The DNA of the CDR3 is TGCGCCAGCAGCCAAATTGGGACCCATCCCACTGAAGCTTTCTTT.